This TCR beta chain emerged from a study of T cell responses to AZD1222 COVID-19 vaccine. Study conclusions and caveats: The study sampled repertoires only after the peak T cell response.

Comments on this clone: Its antigen remains unidentified.

The V segment lost 2 bases and the J segment 6 bases; nucleotides outside the gene matches: 4. Germline V gene sequence: CDR1 LNHDA, CDR2 SQIVND (reference sequence). The CDR3 consists of 14 residues. Using immunoSEQ multiplex PCR, the repertoire was profiled, and TCRdb retains in-frame clones only, with some absent. The sample has 150,000 or so clones, around 93% seen once. The chain couples TRBV19 to TRBJ2-3; 8 bases fit TRBD1. This specimen was peripheral blood, taken 28 days after the second AZD1222 dose. The sequence came from an adult who received the AZD1222 COVID-19 vaccine. The CDR3 DNA reads TGTGCCAGTAGTATAAACACAGGGGGTGATACGCAGTATTTT. Its protein is CASSINTGGDTQYF. Combining the CDR3 with reference TRBV19 and TRBJ2-3 gives the whole variable domain DGGITQSPKYLFRKEGQNVTLSCEQNLNHDAMYWYRQDPGQGLRLIYYSQIVNDFQKGDIAEGYSVSREKKESFPLTVTSAQKNPTAFYLCASSINTGGDTQYFGPGTRLTVL.